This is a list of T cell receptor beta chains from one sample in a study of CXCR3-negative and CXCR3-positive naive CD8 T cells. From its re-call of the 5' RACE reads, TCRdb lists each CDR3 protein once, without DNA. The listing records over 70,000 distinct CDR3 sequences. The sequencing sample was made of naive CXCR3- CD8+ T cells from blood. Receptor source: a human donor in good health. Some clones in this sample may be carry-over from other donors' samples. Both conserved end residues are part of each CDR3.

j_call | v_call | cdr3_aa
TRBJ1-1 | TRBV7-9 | CASTTSTEAFF
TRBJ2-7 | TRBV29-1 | CSVSQGNTYEQYF
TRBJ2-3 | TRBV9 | CASSLQASETDTQYF
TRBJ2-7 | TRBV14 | CASSPTLMSIHEQYF
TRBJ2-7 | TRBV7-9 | CASSSLTSSAYEQYF
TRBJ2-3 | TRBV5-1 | CASSPGLEGIDTQYF
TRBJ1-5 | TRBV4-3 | CASSQNRGFNQPQHF
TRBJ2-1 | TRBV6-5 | CASSFGGGADEQFF
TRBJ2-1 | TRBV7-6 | CASSLDFGGLASYNEQFF
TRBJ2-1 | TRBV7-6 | CASSLAQEGAESYNEQFF
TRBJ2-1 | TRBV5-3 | CARSLSPTGALPSYNEQFF
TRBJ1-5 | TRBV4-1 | CASSQAIGNQAHQPQHF
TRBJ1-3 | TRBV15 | CATSGRGQGNTIYF
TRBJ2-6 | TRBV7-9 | CASSQQGSGANVLTF
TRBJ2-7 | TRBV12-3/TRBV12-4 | CASSLEVGRVYEQYF
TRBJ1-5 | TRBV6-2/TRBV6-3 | CASSYPTSNQPQHF
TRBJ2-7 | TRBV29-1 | CSVEDGVYEQYF
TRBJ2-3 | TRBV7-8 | CASSLAGQRTDTQYF
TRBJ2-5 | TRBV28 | CASSLTPSPMWETQYF
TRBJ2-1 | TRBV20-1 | CSARGWGYEQFF
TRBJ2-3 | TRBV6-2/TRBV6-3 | CASSYGIAGGLTDTQYF
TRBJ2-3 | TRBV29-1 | CSVQRGGSDLLDTQYF
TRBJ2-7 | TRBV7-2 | CASSFETDEQYF
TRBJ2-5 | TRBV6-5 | CASKPSGLNQETQYF
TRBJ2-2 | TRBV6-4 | CASSSGGATGELFF
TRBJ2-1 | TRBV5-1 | CASSLRDRDYNEQFF
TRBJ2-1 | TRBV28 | CASSSGPSTYNEQFF
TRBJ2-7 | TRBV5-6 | CASSFGTLAYEQYF
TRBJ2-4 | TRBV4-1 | CASSQSEGVLIQYF
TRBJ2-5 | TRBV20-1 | CSARDRIGSGTQYF
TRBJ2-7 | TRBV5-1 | CASSPGLAGGAYEQYF
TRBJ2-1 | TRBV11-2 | CASSTRDRGRVDEQFF
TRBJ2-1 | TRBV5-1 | CASSLFGGEQFF
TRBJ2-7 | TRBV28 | CASMDPGLHEQYF
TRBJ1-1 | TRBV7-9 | CASSPQGATEAFF
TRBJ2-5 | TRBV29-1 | CSVESGFPETQYF
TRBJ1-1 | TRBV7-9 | CASSLGATEAFF
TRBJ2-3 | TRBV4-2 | CASSQDTSGTDTQYF
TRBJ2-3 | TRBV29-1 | CSAYDGLTDTQYF
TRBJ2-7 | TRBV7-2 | CASSLAGGATYEQYF
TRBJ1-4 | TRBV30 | CAWSGRGADEKLFF
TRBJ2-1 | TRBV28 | CASSLFGDRDHEQFF
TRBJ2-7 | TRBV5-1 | CASSYGTAEAYEQYF